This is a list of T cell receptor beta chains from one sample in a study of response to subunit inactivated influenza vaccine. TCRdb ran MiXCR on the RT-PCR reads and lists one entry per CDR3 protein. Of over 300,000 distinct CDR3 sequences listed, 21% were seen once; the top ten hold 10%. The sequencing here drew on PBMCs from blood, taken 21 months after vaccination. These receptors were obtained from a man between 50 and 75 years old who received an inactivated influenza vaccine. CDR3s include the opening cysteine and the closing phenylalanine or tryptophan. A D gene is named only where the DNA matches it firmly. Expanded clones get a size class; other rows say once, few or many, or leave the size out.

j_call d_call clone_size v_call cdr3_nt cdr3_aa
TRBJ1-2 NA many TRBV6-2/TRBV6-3 TGTGCCAGCAGTTACGGTCGCTATGGCTACACCTTC CASSYGRYGYTF
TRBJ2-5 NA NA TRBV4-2 TGTGCCAGCAGCCAAGATCCAGGGTTGGGGGAGACCCAGTACTTC CASSQDPGLGETQYF
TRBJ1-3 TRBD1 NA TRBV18 TGTGCCAGCTCACCAGGGACAGGCCAACACACCATATATTTT CASSPGTGQHTIYF
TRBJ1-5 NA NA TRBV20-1 TGCAGTGCTAGAACGGGGGCCAATCAGCCCCAGCATTTT CSARTGANQPQHF
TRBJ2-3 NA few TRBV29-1 TGCAGCGTTGGCTGGGATACGCAGTATTTT CSVGWDTQYF
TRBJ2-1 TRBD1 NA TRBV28 TGTGCCAGCAGTCCCGGGACAGCTTACAATGAGCAGTTCTTC CASSPGTAYNEQFF
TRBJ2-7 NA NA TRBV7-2 TGTGCCAGCAGCCCCACCGGGACTCCCTCCTACGAGCAGTACTTC CASSPTGTPSYEQYF
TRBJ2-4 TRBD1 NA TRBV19 TGTGCCAGTGATGGGGACAGGATAGCCAAAAACATTCAGTACTTC CASDGDRIAKNIQYF
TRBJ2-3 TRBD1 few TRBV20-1 TGCAGTGCCCCTGACTTCCAGGGGGCGTTAGATACGCAGTATTTT CSAPDFQGALDTQYF
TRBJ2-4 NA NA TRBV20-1 TGCAGTGCTAGAGACCCCGTTAGCGGACTAGCCAAAAACATTCAGTACTTC CSARDPVSGLAKNIQYF
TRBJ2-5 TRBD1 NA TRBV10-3 TGTGCCATCACTCCGACAGGGGGTAGCCAAGAGACCCAGTACTTC CAITPTGGSQETQYF
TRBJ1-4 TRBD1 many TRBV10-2 TGCGCCAGCAGTGAAAGAGTTTGGGGACAGACTAATGAAAAACTGTTTTTT CASSERVWGQTNEKLFF
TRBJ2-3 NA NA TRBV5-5 TGTGCCAGCAGCTCGACGTGGCTTGGCACAGATACGCAGTATTTT CASSSTWLGTDTQYF
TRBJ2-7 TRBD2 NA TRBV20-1 TGCAGCGTCGGGGGGGACTTATACGAGCAGTACTTC CSVGGDLYEQYF
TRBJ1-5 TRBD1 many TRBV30 TGTGCCTGGAAGATGGGGACAGGGGGCAATCAGCCCCAGCATTTT CAWKMGTGGNQPQHF
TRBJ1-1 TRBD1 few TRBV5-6 TGTGCCAGCAGCGAAAGACCGGGACAGGGCTCTGAAGCTTTCTTT CASSERPGQGSEAFF
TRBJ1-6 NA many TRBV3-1 TGTGCCAGCAGCCAAGATGGTGGGCAGGCTTCGGGGGGACCCCTCCACTTT CASSQDGGQASGGPLHF
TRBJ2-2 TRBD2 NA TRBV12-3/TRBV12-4 TGTGCCAGCAGTTTGCGGGGGGTTGGCGGGGAGCTGTTTTTT CASSLRGVGGELFF
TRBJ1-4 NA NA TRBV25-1 TGTGCCAGCAGTGACTCCGGGGAGGGGGTTGAAAAACTGTTTTTT CASSDSGEGVEKLFF
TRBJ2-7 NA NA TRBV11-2 TGTGCCAGCAGCTTAGAACAGGGCTTGTACGAGCAGTACTTC CASSLEQGLYEQYF
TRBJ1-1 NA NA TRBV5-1 TGCGCCAGCAGCTCGAACAGAGATACTGAAGCTTTCTTT CASSSNRDTEAFF
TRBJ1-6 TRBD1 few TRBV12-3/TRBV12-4 TGTGCCAGCAGTGGGGGACAGCCCAATTCACCCCTCCACTTT CASSGGQPNSPLHF
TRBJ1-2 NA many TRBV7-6 TGTGCCAGCAGTCCAAGACATATCTATGGCTACACCTTC CASSPRHIYGYTF
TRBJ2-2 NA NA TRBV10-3 TGTGCCATCAGTACGACTCTGACCGGGGAGCTGTTTTTT CAISTTLTGELFF
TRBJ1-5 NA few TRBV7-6 TGTGCCAGCAGCTTAGACGGTCGCGATCTATATCAGCCCCAGCATTTT CASSLDGRDLYQPQHF
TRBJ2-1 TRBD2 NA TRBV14 TGTGCCAGCAGCCAAAAGCGGGAGTATAGCTCCTACAATGAGCAGTTCTTC CASSQKREYSSYNEQFF
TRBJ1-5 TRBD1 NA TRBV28 TGTGCCAGCAGTTCCGGGACAGGTCCTCAGCCCCAGCATTTT CASSSGTGPQPQHF
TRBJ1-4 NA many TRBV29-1 TGCAGCGTTGATGCTGGGGTAGGGGAAAAACTGTTTTTT CSVDAGVGEKLFF
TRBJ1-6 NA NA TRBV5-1 TGCGCCAGCAGCTTGAGCGGTCCGGACAAAGGTTTTTCACCCCTCCACTTT CASSLSGPDKGFSPLHF
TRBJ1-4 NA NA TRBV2 TGTGCCAGCAGTGAGAGGGCCTTGAATGAAAAACTGTTTTTT CASSERALNEKLFF
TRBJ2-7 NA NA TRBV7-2 TGTGCCAGCAGCTTAGGGTGGCAGTTGAGCTCCTACGAGCAGTACTTC CASSLGWQLSSYEQYF
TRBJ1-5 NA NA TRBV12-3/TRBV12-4 TGTGCCAGCAGTTTATCCTCAGGGTATAGCAATCAGCCCCAGCATTTT CASSLSSGYSNQPQHF
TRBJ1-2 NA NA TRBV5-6 TGTGCCAGCAGCTCGCTCCTACAGGGTGGCTATGGCTACACCTTC CASSSLLQGGYGYTF
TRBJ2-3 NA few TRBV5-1 TGCGCCAGCAGCTTGGGCGGAACCACAGATACGCAGTATTTT CASSLGGTTDTQYF
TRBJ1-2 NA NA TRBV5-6 TGTGCCAGCATCACCCAGGGGAACTATGGCTACACCTTC CASITQGNYGYTF
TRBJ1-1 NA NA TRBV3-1 TGTGCCAGCAGAGACGTTTTCATGAACACTGAAGCTTTCTTT CASRDVFMNTEAFF
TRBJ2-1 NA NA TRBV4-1 TGCGCCAGCAGCCAAGGCACGGGAGCTCGGGTCAATGAGCAGTTCTTC CASSQGTGARVNEQFF
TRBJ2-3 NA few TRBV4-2 TGTGCCAGCAGCACCCGCGGGGCTATTTCGGACCCGACGTACACAGATACGCAGTATTTT CASSTRGAISDPTYTDTQYF
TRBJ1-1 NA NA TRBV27 TGTGCCAGCAGTTTACTTCAGGGAGGGGGCACTGAAGCTTTCTTT CASSLLQGGGTEAFF
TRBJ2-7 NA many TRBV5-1 TGCGCCAGCAGCTTGGGCTCCAGGGATAACGAGCAGTACTTC CASSLGSRDNEQYF
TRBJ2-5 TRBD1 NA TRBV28 TGTGCCAGCAGTCCTTACCGACAGGGTTCGTTTACAGAGACCCAGTACTTC CASSPYRQGSFTETQYF
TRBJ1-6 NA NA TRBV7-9 TGTGCCAGCAGCTTAGAAAAGGTGGGCTCTGCCCTCCACTTT CASSLEKVGSALHF
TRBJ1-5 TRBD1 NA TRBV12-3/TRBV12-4 TGTGCCAGCAGTTTAGCGGGACAGGGGCAGGCCCAGCATTTT CASSLAGQGQAQHF
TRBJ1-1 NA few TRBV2 TGTGCCAGCCGACTTAAAACAGGGTCCGCTGAAGCTTTCTTT CASRLKTGSAEAFF
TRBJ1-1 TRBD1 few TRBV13 TGTGCCAGCAGAAACGAGGGGGGACAGGGGGGGACTGAAGCTTTCTTT CASRNEGGQGGTEAFF
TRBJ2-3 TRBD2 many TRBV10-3 TGTGCCATCAGTGGACTAGCGGGAGTTAGCACAGATACGCAGTATTTT CAISGLAGVSTDTQYF
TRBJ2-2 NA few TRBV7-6 TGTGCCACATTCCTATCGGGTAGCCTAGAATACACCGGGGAGCTGTTTTTT CATFLSGSLEYTGELFF